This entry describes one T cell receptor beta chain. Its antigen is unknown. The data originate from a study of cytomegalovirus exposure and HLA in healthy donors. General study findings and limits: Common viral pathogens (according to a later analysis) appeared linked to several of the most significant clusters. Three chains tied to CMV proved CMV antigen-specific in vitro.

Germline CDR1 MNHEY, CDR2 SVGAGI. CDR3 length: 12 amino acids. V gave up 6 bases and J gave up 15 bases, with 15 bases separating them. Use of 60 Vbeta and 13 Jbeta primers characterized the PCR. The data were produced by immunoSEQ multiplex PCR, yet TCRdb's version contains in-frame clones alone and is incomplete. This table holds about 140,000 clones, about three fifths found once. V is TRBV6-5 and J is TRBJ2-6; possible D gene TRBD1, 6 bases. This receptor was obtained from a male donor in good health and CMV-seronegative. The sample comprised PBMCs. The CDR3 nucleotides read TGTGCCAGCAGAGCAGGACAGCTAGGCCTGACTTTC. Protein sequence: CASRAGQLGLTF.